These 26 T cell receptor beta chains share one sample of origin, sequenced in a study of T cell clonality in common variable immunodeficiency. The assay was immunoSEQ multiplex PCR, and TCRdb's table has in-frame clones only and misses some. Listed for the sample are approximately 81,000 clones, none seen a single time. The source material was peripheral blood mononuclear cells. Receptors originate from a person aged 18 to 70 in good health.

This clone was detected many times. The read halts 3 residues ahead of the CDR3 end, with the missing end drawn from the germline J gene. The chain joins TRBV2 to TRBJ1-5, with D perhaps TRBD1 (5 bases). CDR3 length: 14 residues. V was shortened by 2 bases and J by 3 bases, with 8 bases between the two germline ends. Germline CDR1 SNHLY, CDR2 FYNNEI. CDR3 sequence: CASSETGTNQPQHF. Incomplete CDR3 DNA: TGTGCCAGCAGTGAAACAGGCACCAATCAGCCC.

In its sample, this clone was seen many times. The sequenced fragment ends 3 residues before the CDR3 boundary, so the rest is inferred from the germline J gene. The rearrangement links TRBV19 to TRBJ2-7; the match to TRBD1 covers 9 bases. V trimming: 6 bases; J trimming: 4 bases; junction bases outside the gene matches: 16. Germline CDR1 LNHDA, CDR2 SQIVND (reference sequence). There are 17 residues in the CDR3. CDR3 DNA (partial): TGTGCCAGTAGCCAGGCCCCGGGACAGGGTGGACTGTACGAG. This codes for CASSQAPGQGGLYE. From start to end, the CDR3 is CASSQAPGQGGLYEQYF.

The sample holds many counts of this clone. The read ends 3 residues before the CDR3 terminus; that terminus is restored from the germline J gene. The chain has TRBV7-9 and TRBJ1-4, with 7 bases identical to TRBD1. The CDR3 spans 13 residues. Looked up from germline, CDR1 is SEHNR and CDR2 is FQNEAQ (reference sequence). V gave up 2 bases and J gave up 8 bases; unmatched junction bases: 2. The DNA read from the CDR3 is TGTGCCAGCAGCTTATTACAGGGGGAAAAA. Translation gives CASSLLQGEK. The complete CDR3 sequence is CASSLLQGEKLFF.

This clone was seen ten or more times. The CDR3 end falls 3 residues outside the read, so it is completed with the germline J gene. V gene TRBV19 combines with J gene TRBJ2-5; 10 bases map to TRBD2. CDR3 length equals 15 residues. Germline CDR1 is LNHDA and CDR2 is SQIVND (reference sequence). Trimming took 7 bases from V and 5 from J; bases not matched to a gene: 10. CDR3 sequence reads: CASTRAGGRGETQYF. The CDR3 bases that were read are TGTGCCAGTACCAGAGCGGGAGGGCGAGGGGAGACC.

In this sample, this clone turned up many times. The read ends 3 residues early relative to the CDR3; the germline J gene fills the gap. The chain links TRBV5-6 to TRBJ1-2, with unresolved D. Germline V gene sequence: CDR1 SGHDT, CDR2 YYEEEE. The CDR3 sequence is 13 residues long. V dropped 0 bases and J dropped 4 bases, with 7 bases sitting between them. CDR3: CASSLEPSYGYTF. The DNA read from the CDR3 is TGTGCCAGCAGCTTGGAGCCAAGCTATGGC. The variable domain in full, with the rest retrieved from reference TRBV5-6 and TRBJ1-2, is DAGVTQSPTHLIKTRGQQVTLRCSPKSGHDTVSWYQQALGQGPQFIFQYYEEEERQRGNFPDRFSGHQFPNYSSELNVNALLLGDSALYLCASSLEPSYGYTFGSGTRLTVV.

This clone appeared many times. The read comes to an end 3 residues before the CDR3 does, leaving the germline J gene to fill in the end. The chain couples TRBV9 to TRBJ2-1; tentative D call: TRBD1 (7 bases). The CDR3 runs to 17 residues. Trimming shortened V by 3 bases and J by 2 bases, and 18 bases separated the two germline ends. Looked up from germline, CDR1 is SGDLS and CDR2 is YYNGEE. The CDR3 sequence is CASSDPDRERAYNEQFF. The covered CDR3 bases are TGTGCCAGCAGCGACCCAGACAGGGAGCGGGCCTACAATGAG.

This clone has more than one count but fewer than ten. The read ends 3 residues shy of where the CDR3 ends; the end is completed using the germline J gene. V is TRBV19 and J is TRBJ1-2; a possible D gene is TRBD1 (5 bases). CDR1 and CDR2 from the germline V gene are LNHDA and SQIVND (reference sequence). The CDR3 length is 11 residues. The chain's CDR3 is CASNQGWRYTF. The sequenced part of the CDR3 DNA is TGTGCCAGTAATCAGGGATGGAGG.

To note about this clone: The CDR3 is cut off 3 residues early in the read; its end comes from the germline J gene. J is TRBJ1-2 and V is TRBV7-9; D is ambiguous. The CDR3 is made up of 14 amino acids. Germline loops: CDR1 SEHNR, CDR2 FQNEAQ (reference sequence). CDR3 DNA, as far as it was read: TGTGCCAGCACTGGGGTGGACGAAGACTACGAC. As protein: CASTGVDEDYD. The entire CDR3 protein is CASTGVDEDYDYTF.

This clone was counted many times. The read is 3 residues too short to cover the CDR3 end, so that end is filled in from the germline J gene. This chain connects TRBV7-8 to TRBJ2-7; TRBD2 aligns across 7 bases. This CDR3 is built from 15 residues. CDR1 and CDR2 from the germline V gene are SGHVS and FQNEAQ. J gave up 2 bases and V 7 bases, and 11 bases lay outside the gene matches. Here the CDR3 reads CASKPSGSRPYEQYF. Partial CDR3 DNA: TGTGCCAGCAAGCCTAGCGGCTCAAGGCCCTACGAG. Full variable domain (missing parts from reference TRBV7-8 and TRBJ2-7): GAGVSQSPRYKVAKRGQDVALRCDPISGHVSLFWYQQALGQGPEFLTYFQNEAQLDKSGLPSDRFFAERPEGSVSTLKIQRTQQEDSAVYLCASKPSGSRPYEQYFGPGTRLTVT.

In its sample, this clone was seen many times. The CDR3 region is CAPGTDPKLSTDTQYF. The covered CDR3 bases are TGTGCCCCCGGGACAGACCCTAAGCTAAGCACAGATACG. The chain carries TRBV2 and TRBJ2-3; TRBD1 aligns across 7 bases. Read sequence stops 3 residues before the CDR3 end, and the germline J gene provides the missing end. Trimming at V came to 11 bases and at J to 0 bases, leaving 14 bases not matched to a gene. This CDR3 spans 16 amino acids. Germline V gene data show CDR1 as SNHLY and CDR2 as FYNNEI.

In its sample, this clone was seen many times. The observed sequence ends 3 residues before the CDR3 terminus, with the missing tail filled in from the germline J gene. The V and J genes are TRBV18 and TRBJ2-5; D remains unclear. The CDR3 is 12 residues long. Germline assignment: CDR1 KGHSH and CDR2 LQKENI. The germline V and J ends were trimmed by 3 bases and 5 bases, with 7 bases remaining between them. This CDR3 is CASSPSPETQYF. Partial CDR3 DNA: TGTGCCAGCTCACCCAGTCCGGAGACC.

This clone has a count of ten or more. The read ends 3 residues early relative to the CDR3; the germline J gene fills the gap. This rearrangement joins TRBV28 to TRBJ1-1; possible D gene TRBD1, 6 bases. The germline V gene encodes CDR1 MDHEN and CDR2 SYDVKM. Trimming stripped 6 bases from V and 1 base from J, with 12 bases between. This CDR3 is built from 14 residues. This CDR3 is CASRQGGQNTEAFF. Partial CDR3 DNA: TGTGCCAGCAGACAAGGGGGTCAGAACACTGAA.

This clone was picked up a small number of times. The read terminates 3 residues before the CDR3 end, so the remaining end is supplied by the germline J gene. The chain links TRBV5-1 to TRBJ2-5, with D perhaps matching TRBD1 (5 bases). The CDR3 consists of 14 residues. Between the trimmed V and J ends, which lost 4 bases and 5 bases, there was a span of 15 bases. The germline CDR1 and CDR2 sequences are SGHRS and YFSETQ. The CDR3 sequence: CASSPLGHGETQYF. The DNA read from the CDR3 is TGCGCCAGCAGCCCCCTGGGGCACGGGGAGACC.

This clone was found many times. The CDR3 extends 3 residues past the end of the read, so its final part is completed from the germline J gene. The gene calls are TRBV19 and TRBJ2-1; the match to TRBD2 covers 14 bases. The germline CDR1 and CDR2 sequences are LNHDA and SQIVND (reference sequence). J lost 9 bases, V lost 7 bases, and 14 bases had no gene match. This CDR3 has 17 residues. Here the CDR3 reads CASTITTSGRARGEQFF. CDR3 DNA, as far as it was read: TGTGCCAGTACAATAACGACTAGCGGGAGGGCGAGGGGTGAG.

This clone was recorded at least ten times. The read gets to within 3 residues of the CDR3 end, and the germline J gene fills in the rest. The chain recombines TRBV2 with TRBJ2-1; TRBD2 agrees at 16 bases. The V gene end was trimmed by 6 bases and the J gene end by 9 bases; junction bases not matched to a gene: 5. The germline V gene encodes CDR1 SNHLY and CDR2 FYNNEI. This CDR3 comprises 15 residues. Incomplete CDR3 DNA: TGTGCCAGCAGCTCCGGGACTAGCGGGAGGGGTGAG. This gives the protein CASSSGTSGRGE. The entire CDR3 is CASSSGTSGRGEQFF.

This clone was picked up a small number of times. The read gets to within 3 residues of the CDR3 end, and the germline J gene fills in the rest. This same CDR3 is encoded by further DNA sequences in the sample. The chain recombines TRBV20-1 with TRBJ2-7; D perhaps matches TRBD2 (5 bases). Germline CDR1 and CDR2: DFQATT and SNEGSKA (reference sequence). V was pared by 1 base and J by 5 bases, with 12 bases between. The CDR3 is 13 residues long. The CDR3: CSARGLGLDEQYF. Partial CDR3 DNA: TGCAGTGCTAGAGGGTTAGGACTCGACGAG.

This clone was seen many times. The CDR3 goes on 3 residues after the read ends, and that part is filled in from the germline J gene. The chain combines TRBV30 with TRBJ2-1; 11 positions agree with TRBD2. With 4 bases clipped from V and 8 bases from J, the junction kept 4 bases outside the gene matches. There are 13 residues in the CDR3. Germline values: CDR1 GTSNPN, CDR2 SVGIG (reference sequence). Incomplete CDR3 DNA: TGTGCCTGGACTAGCGGGAGGAGTGATGAG. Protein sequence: CAWTSGRSDE. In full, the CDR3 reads CAWTSGRSDEQFF.

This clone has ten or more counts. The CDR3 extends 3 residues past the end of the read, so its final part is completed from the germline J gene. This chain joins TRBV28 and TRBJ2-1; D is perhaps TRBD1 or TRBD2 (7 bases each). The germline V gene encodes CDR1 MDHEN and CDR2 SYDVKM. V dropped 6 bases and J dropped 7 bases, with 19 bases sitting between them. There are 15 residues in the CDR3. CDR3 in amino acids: CASRPQGEGSNEQFF. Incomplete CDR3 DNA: TGTGCCAGCAGACCGCAGGGGGAGGGTTCGAATGAG.

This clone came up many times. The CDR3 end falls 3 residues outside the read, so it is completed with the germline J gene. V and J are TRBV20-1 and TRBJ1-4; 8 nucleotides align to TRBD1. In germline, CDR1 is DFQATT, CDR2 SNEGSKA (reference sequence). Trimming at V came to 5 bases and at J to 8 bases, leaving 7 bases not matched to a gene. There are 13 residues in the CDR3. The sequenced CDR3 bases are TGCAGTGCTCTACAGGGGGGGGAAGAAAAA. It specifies CSALQGGEEK. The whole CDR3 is CSALQGGEEKLFF.

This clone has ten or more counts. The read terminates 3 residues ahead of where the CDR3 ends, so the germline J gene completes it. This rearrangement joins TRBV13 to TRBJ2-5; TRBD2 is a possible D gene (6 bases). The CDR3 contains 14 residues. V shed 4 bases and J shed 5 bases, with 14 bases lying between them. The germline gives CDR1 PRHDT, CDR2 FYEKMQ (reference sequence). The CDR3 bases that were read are TGTGCCAGCAGCTCCGGGGGACTCCGGGAGACC. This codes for CASSSGGLRET. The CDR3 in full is CASSSGGLRETQYF.

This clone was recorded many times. The CDR3 bases that were read are TGCAGCCCAACCGACAGGTCACTCTCCACAGATACG. Amino acid sequence: CSPTDRSLSTDT. Given in full, the CDR3 is CSPTDRSLSTDTQYF. The chain has TRBV20-1 and TRBJ2-3; D perhaps matches TRBD1 (6 bases). The read stops 3 residues short of the end of the CDR3; the missing end is completed from the germline J gene. This CDR3 spans 15 amino acids. Looked up from germline, CDR1 is DFQATT and CDR2 is SNEGSKA (reference sequence).

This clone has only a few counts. The CDR3 here is CASRSPGQNTGELFF. CDR3 DNA, as far as it was read: TGTGCCAGCAGATCCCCGGGACAAAACACCGGGGAG. The chain links TRBV7-6 to TRBJ2-2, with a tentative D call TRBD1 (6 bases). The CDR3 is cut off 3 residues early in the read; its end comes from the germline J gene. CDR1 is SGHVS, CDR2 FNYEAQ, per germline. The CDR3 totals 15 residues. V dropped 6 bases and J dropped 2 bases, with 13 bases sitting between them.

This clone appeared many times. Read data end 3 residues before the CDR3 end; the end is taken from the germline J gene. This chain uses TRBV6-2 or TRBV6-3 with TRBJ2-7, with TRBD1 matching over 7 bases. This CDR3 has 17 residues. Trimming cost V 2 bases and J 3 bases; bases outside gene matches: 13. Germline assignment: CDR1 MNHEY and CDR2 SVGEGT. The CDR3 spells CASSYPRTGTTNYEQYF. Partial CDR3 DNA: TGTGCCAGCAGTTACCCCCGGACAGGAACCACCAACTACGAG.

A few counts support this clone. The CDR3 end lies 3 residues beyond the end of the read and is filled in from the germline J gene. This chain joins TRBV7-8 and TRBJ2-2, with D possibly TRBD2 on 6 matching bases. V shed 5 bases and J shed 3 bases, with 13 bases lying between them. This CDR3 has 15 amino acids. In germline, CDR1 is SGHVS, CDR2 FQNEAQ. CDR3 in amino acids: CASSGRDLYTGELFF. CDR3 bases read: TGTGCCAGCAGCGGTAGGGACTTGTACACCGGGGAG. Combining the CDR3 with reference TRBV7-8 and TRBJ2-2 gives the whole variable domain GAGVSQSPRYKVAKRGQDVALRCDPISGHVSLFWYQQALGQGPEFLTYFQNEAQLDKSGLPSDRFFAERPEGSVSTLKIQRTQQEDSAVYLCASSGRDLYTGELFFGEGSRLTVL.

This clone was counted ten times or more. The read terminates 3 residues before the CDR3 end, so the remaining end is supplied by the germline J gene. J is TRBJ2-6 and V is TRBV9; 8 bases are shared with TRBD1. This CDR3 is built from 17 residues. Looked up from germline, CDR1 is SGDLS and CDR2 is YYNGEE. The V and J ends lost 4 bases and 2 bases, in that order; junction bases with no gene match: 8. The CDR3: CASSPGTGLPGANVLTF. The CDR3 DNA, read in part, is TGTGCCAGCAGCCCTGGGACAGGACTTCCTGGGGCCAACGTC.

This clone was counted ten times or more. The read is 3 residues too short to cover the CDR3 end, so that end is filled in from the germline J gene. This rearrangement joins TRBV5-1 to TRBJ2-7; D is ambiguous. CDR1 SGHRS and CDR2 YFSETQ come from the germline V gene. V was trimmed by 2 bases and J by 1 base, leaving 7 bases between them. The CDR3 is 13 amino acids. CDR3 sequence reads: CASSLDISYEQYF. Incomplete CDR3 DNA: TGCGCCAGCAGCTTAGACATTTCCTACGAG. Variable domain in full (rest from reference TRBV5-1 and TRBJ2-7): KAGVTQTPRYLIKTRGQQVTLSCSPISGHRSVSWYQQTPGQGLQFLFEYFSETQRNKGNFPGRFSGRQFSNSRSEMNVSTLELGDSALYLCASSLDISYEQYFGPGTRLTVT.